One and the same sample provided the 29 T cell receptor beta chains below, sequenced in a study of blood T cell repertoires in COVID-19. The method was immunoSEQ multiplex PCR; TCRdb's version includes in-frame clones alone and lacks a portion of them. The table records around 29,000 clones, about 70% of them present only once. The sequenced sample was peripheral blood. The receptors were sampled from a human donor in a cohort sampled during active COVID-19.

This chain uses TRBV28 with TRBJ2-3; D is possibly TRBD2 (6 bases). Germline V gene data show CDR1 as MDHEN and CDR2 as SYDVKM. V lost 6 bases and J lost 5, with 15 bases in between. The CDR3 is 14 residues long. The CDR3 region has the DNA TGTGCCAGCAGGCGGGGCCAGGATATAGATACGCAGTATTTT. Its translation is CASRRGQDIDTQYF.

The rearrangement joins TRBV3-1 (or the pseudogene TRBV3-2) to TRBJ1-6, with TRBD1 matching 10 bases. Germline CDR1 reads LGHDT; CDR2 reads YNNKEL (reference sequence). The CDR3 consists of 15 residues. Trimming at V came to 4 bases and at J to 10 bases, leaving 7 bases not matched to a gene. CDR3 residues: CASSPNRDRGSPLHF. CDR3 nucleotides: TGTGCCAGCAGCCCTAACCGGGACAGGGGATCACCCCTCCACTTT.

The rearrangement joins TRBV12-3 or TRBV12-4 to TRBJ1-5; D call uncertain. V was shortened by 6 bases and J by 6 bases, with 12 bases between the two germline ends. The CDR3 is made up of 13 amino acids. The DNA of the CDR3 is TGTGCCAGCAGAGCCGGTGGGCGTCAGCCCCAGCATTTT. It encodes CASRAGGRQPQHF.

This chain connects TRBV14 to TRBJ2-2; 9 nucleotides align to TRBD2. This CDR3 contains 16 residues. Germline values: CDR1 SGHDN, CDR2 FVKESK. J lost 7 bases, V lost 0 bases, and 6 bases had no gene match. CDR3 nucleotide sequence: TGTGCCAGCAGCCAAGACAGCGGGGGGCGGTTCGGGGAGCTGTTTTTT. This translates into CASSQDSGGRFGELFF.

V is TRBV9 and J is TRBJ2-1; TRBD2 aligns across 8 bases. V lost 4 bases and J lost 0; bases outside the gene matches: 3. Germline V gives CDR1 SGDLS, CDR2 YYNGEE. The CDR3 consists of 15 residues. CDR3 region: CASSSSGNSYNEQFF. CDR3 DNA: TGTGCCAGCAGCAGTAGCGGGAACTCCTACAATGAGCAGTTCTTC.

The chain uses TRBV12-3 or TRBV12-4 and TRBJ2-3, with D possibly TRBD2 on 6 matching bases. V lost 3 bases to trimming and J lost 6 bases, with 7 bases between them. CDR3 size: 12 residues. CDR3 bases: TGTGCCAGCAGTTTCGGGGGTGATACGCAGTATTTT. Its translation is CASSFGGDTQYF.

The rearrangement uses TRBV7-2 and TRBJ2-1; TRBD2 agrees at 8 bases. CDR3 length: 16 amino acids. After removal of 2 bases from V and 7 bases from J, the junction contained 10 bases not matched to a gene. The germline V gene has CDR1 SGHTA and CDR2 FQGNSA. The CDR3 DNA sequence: TGTGCCAGCAGCTTACAGACCGGGGGGGGGAAGAATGAGCAGTTCTTC. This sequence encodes CASSLQTGGGKNEQFF.

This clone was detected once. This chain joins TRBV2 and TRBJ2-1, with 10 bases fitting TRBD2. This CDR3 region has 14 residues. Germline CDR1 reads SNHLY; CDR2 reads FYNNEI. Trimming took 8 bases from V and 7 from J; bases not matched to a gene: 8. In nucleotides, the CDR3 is TGTGCCAGCGGAGCCGGGACTAGCGTAAATGAGCAGTTCTTC. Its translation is CASGAGTSVNEQFF.

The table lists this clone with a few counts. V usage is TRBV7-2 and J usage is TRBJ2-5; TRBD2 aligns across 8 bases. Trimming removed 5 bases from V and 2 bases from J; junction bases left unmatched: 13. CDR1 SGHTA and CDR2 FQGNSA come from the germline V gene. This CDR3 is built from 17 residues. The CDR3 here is CASSVSRTGGGQETQYF. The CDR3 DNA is TGTGCCAGCAGCGTATCCCGGACGGGCGGGGGGCAAGAGACCCAGTACTTC.

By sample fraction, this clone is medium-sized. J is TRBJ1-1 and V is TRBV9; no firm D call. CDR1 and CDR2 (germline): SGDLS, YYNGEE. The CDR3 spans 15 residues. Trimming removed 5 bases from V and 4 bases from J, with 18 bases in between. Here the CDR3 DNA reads TGTGCCAGCAGTCCCCCGACCGCTAGTGGCACTGAAGCTTTCTTT. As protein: CASSPPTASGTEAFF.

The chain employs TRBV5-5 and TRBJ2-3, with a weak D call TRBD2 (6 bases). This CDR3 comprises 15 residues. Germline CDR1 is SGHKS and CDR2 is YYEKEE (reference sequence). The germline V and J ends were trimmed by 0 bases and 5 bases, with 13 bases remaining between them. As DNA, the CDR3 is TGTGCCAGCAGCTTGGGGGGGAGGTCGAAAGATACGCAGTATTTT. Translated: CASSLGGRSKDTQYF.

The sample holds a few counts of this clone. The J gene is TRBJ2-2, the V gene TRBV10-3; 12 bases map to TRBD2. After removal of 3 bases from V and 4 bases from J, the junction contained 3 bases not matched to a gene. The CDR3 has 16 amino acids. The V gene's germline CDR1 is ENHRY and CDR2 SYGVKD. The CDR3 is CAISELAGGRTGELFF. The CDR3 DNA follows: TGTGCCATCAGTGAACTAGCGGGAGGTCGCACCGGGGAGCTGTTTTTT.

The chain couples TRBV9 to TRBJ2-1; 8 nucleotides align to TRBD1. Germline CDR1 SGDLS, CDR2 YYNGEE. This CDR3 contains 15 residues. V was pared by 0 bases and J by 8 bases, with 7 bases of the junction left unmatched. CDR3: CASSVAAGGLDEQFF. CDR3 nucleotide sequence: TGTGCCAGCAGCGTAGCGGCAGGGGGCCTTGATGAGCAGTTCTTC.

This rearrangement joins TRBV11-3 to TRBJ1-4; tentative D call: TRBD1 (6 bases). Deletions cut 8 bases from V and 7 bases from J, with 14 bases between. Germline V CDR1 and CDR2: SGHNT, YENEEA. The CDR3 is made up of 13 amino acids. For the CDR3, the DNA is TGTGCCAGCGAACGGGGGGCTCGTGAAAAACTGTTTTTT. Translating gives CASERGAREKLFF. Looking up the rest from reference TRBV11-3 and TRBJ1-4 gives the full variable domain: EAGVVQSPRYKIIEKKQPVAFWCNPISGHNTLYWYLQNLGQGPELLIRYENEEAVDDSQLPKDRFSAERLKGVDSTLKIQPAELGDSAVYLCASERGAREKLFFGSGTQLSVL.

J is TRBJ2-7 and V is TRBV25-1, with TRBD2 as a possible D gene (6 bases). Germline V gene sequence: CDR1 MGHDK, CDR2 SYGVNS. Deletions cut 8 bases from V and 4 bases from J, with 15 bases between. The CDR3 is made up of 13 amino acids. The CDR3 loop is CASGRQGGYEQYF. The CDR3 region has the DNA TGTGCCAGCGGGAGGCAGGGTGGTTACGAGCAGTACTTC.

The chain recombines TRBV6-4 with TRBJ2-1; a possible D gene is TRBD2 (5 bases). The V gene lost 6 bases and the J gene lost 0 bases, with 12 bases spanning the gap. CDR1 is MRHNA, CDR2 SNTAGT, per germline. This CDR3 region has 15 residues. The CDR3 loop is CASSPLESSYNEQFF. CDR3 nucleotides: TGTGCCAGCAGCCCACTAGAGAGCTCCTACAATGAGCAGTTCTTC.

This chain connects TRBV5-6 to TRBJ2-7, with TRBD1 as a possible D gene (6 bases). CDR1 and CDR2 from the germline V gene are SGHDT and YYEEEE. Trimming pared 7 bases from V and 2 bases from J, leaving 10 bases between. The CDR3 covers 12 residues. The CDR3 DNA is TGTGCCAGCTGTCAGGGGACCTACGAGCAGTACTTC. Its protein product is CASCQGTYEQYF.

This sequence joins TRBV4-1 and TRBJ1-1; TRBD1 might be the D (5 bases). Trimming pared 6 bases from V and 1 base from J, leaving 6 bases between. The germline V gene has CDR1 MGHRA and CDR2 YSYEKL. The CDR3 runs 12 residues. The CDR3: CASRGPNTEAFF. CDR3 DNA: TGCGCCAGCAGGGGGCCGAACACTGAAGCTTTCTTT.

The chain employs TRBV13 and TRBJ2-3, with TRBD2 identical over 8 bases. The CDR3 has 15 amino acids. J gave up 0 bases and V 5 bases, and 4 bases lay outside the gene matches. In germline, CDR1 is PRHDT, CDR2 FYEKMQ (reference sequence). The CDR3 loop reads CASSPAGVSTDTQYF. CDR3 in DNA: TGTGCCAGCAGCCCAGCGGGAGTGAGCACAGATACGCAGTATTTT.

CDR3 nucleotides: TGTGCCAGCAGTGCAGAGGCCTATGGCTACACCTTC. This translates into CASSAEAYGYTF. The chain is built from TRBV12-3 or TRBV12-4 and TRBJ1-2; D gene unclear. V was cut by 5 bases and J by 4 bases, with 8 bases left in between. This CDR3 region has 12 residues.

Here the CDR3 DNA reads TGTGCCACCAGCAGAGGGAGCCTAGCGGGAGCAGAGACCCAGTACTTC. This translates into CATSRGSLAGAETQYF. The V call is TRBV15, the J call TRBJ2-5, with 10 bases fitting TRBD2. Germline-derived CDR1 and CDR2 are LNHNV and YYDKDF (reference sequence). The ends lost 1 base at V and 4 bases at J; junction bases unmatched: 6. This CDR3 is built from 16 residues.

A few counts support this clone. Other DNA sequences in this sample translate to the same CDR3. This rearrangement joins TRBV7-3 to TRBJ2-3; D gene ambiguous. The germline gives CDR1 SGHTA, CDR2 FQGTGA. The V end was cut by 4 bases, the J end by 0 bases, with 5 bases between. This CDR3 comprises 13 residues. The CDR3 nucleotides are TGTGCCAGCAGCTCGACTAGCACAGATACGCAGTATTTT. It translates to CASSSTSTDTQYF.

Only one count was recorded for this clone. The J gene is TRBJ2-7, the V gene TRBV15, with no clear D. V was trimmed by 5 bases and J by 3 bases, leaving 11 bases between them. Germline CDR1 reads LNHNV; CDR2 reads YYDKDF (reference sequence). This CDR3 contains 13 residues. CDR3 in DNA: TGTGCCACCAGCTTCCCCTCTCGCTACGAGCAGTACTTC. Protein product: CATSFPSRYEQYF.

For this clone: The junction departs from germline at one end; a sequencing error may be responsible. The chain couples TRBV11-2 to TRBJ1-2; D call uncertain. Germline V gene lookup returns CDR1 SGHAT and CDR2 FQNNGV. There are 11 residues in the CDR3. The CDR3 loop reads CASSFNSSPHF. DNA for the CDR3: TGTGCCAGCAGCTTTAACTCCTCCCCTCACTTC.

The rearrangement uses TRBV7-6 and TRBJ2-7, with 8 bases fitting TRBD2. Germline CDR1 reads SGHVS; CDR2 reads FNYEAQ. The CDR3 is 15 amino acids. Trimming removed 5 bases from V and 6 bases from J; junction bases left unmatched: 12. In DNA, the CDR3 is TGTGCCAGCAGCCCCGGGGGGGGTGGGGGAGCCGAGCAGTACTTC. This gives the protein CASSPGGGGGAEQYF.

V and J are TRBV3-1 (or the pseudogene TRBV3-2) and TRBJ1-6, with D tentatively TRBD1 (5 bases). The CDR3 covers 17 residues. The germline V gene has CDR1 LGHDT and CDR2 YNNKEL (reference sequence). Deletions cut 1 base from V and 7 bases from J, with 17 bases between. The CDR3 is CASSQGGIGLGNSPLHF. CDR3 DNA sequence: TGTGCCAGCAGCCAAGGGGGCATTGGCCTCGGGAATTCACCCCTCCACTTT.

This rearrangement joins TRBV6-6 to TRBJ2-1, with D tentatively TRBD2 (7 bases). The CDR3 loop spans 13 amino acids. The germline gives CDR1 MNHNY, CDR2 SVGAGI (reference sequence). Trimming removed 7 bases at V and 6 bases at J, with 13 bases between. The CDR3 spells CASKGGSGNEQFF. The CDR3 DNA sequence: TGTGCCAGCAAGGGGGGGAGCGGCAATGAGCAGTTCTTC.

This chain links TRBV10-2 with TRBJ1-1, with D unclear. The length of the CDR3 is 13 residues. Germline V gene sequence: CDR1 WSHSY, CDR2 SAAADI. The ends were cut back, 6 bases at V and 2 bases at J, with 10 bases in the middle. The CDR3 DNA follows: TGCGCCAGCAGCGACTCAAGAAACACTGAAGCTTTCTTT. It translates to CASSDSRNTEAFF.

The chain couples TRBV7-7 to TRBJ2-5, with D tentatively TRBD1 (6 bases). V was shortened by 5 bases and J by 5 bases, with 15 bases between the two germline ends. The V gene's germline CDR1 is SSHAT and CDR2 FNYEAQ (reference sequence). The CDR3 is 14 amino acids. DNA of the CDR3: TGTGCCAGCAGCGCTAACAGGGTTTTGGAGACCCAGTACTTC. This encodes CASSANRVLETQYF. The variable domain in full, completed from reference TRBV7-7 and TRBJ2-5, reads GAGVSQSPRYKVTKRGQDVTLRCDPISSHATLYWYQQALGQGPEFLTYFNYEAQPDKSGLPSDRFSAERPEGSISTLTIQRTEQRDSAMYRCASSANRVLETQYFGPGTRLLVL.